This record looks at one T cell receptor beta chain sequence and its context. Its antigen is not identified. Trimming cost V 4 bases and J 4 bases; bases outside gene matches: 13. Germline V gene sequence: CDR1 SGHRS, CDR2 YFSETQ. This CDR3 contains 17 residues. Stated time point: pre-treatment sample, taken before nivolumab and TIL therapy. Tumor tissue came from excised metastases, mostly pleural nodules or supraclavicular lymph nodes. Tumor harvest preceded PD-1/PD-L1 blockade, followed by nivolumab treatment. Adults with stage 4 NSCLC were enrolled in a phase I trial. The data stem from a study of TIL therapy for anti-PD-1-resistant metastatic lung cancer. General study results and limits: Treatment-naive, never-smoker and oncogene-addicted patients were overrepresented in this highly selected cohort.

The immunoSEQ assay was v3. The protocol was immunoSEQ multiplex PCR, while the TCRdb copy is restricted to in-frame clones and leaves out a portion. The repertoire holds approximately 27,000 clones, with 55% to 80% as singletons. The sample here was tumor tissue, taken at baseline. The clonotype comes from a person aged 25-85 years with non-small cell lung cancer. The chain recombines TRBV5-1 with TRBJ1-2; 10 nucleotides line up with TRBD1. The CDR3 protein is CASSPGGGTGDIYGYTF. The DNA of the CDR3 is TGCGCCAGCAGCCCGGGAGGCGGGACAGGGGACATCTATGGCTACACCTTC.